What follows are 10 T cell receptor beta chains derived from one specimen sequenced in a study of blood T cells in healthy people across ages (dated by TCRdb to 2014 to 2015). Library method: 5' RACE. TCRdb shows the sequencer as Illumina HiSeq 2500. A second PCR of roughly 7 to 11 cycles was performed with a sample-barcoded 5' primer and a J-beta primer mix. Using fastp trimming at Q25 and MiXCR clonotype assembly, TCRdb reanalyzed the public sequencing data and kept in-frame beta chains. Each record represents a unique CDR3 protein, reported with the most common genes and DNA among its rows. The sample table records about 1.5 million distinct CDR3 sequences; approximately 42% of these occur just once. Under 5% of the sample is held by the ten biggest clonotypes. The sequencing sample was made of blood. These TCRs come from a young woman in good health.

This chain links TRBV9 with TRBJ2-3, with D maybe TRBD1 (6 bases). The CDR3 covers 14 residues. V was cut by 4 bases and J by 4 bases, with 13 bases left in between. Germline loops: CDR1 SGDLS, CDR2 YYNGEE. The CDR3 reads CASSLRQVSDTQYF. The DNA for the CDR3 is TGTGCCAGCAGCCTCCGACAGGTATCAGATACGCAGTATTTT.

Turning to this clonotype: Germline and junction disagree at one end, which may indicate a read error. The V gene is TRBV30, the J gene TRBJ1-5, with 10 bases fitting TRBD1. Germline CDR1 GTSNPN, CDR2 SVGIG (reference sequence). The CDR3 loop spans 15 amino acids. The CDR3 reads CAWNLGQGENQPRHF. The DNA of the CDR3 is TGTGCCTGGAACCTCGGACAGGGGGAAAATCAGCCCCGGCATTTT. Combining the CDR3 with reference TRBV30 and TRBJ1-5 gives the whole variable domain SQTIHQWPATLVQPVGSPLSLECTVEGTSNPNLYWYRQAAGRGLQLLFYSVGIGQISSEVPQNLSASRPQDRQFILSSKKLLLSDSGFYLCAWNLGQGENQPRHFGDGTRLSIL.

The V and J genes are TRBV18 and TRBJ1-1; tentatively, D is TRBD1 (5 bases). The ends were cut back, 3 bases at V and 4 bases at J, with 15 bases in the middle. The CDR3 is made up of 15 amino acids. Germline V gene lookup returns CDR1 KGHSH and CDR2 LQKENI. CDR3 amino acids: CASSPLGGSSTEAFF. The CDR3 coding sequence is TGTGCCAGCTCACCGCTGGGGGGGTCGAGCACTGAAGCTTTCTTT.

The rearrangement joins TRBV7-2 to TRBJ2-1, with TRBD2 matching 9 bases. This CDR3 region has 16 residues. Germline V gene data show CDR1 as SGHTA and CDR2 as FQGNSA. With 5 bases clipped from V and 7 bases from J, the junction kept 12 bases outside the gene matches. The CDR3 here is CASSPGGSGSLNEQFF. The CDR3 coding sequence is TGTGCCAGCAGCCCGGGTGGTAGCGGGAGTTTGAATGAGCAGTTCTTC. Supplemented by reference TRBV7-2 and TRBJ2-1, the full variable domain reads GAGVSQSPSNKVTEKGKDVELRCDPISGHTALYWYRQSLGQGLEFLIYFQGNSAPDKSGLPSDRFSAERTGGSVSTLTIQRTQQEDSAVYLCASSPGGSGSLNEQFFGPGTRLTVL.

This chain uses TRBV24-1 with TRBJ2-3; D is ambiguous. Germline V gives CDR1 KGHDR, CDR2 SFDVKD. Trimming stripped 10 bases from V and 3 bases from J, with 16 bases between. This CDR3 contains 14 residues. The CDR3 is CATSSRVQTDTQYF. The CDR3, as DNA: TGTGCCACTTCAAGTCGAGTCCAAACAGATACGCAGTATTTT.

The chain is built from TRBV27 and TRBJ2-7, with TRBD2 identical over 8 bases. Per the germline V gene, CDR1 is MNHEY and CDR2 is SMNVEV (reference sequence). This CDR3 has 14 amino acids. V gave up 4 bases and J gave up 5 bases; unmatched junction bases: 7. Here the CDR3 DNA reads TGTGCCAGCAGTTCAGGACTAGCTCCCCACGAGCAGTACTTC. It yields the protein CASSSGLAPHEQYF.

The rearrangement uses TRBV12-3 or TRBV12-4 and TRBJ2-1, with TRBD1 matching 9 bases. This CDR3 has 15 residues. J lost 5 bases, V lost 6 bases, and 8 bases had no gene match. CDR3 sequence: CASSFGDRVNNEQFF. CDR3 sequence (DNA): TGTGCCAGCAGCTTCGGGGACAGGGTAAACAATGAGCAGTTCTTC.

The rearrangement links TRBV6-1 to TRBJ1-4; the D gene is possibly TRBD1 (6 bases). Germline V CDR1 and CDR2: MNHNS, SASEGT. Trimming cost V 6 bases and J 4 bases, with 21 bases left between them. CDR3 length equals 17 residues. The DNA of the CDR3 is TGTGCCAGCAGCAGGCGACCTTCAGGGGCCGGTAATGAAAAACTGTTTTTT. Translating it yields CASSRRPSGAGNEKLFF.

The chain recombines TRBV6-6 with TRBJ1-1; 8 bases agree with TRBD1. This CDR3 is 14 amino acids long. Per germline, CDR1 MNHNY and CDR2 SVGAGI (reference sequence). V shed 7 bases, J shed 6 bases, and the junction held 10 bases outside the gene matches. The CDR3 loop is CASNPSDRAPEAFF. The CDR3 nucleotides are TGTGCCAGCAACCCATCGGACAGGGCGCCTGAAGCTTTCTTT.

The J gene is TRBJ1-1, the V gene TRBV11-2, with unresolved D. Germline CDR1 is SGHAT and CDR2 is FQNNGV. The CDR3 consists of 13 residues. V lost 8 bases to trimming and J lost 0 bases, with 10 bases between them. DNA for the CDR3: TGTGCCAGCCGGTCTTATATGAACACTGAAGCTTTCTTT. Its translation is CASRSYMNTEAFF.